The rows below give T cell receptor beta chains drawn from one sample of a study of blood T cell repertoires in COVID-19. Some clones are missing from TCRdb's copy, which holds only in-frame ones; the method was immunoSEQ multiplex PCR. The data show under 300,000 clones, approximately 83% seen once. What was sequenced was peripheral blood. These receptors all come from a man aged 30-40 years who had recovered from COVID-19. Both conserved end residues are part of each CDR3. The D gene is left open where the match is weak. The listing skips clone size in some rows; elsewhere it reads once, few, many or a size class.

TRBV5-4,TRBJ2-5,-,TRBD2,TGTGCCAGCAGCGAGAGCGGACTAGCGGGAGGAGAGACCCAGTACTTC,CASSESGLAGGETQYF
TRBV10-2,TRBJ1-5,many,-,TGCGCCAGCAGTGAGTCGAGGTACGGGGAAGGGCCCCAGCATTTT,CASSESRYGEGPQHF
TRBV7-9,TRBJ1-1,-,-,TGTGCCAGCAGCTCACAGGGAACTGAAGCTTTCTTT,CASSSQGTEAFF
TRBV28,TRBJ2-3,-,-,TGTGCCAGCAGGGGCGCAGGGAAGGATACGCAGTATTTT,CASRGAGKDTQYF
TRBV9,TRBJ2-3,-,TRBD1,TGTGCCAGCAGCCCCCGAATCCTGGGGACAGGAGGTGCAGATACGCAGTATTTT,CASSPRILGTGGADTQYF
TRBV7-2,TRBJ2-5,few,-,TGTGCCAGCAGCTTTGGAGGGTACCAAGAGACCCAGTACTTC,CASSFGGYQETQYF
TRBV2,TRBJ2-2,-,TRBD2,TGTGCCAGCAGTGAAGGGTTAGCGGGGGGGCTTCTCTCTAGTTTGGCCGGGGAGCTGTTTTTT,CASSEGLAGGLLSSLAGELFF
TRBV5-1,TRBJ2-5,-,-,TGCGCCAGCCGCTTTTCTCTTCAAGAGACCCAGTACTTC,CASRFSLQETQYF
TRBV7-9,TRBJ2-6,-,TRBD1,TGTGCCAGCAGCCGCCGGACAGGGGGTACTTCTGGGGCCAACGTCCTGACTTTC,CASSRRTGGTSGANVLTF
TRBV10-3,TRBJ1-2,few,TRBD1,TGTGCCATCAGCCCCCTCCGGGACAGGGTTTCGTATGGCTACACCTTC,CAISPLRDRVSYGYTF
TRBV4-1,TRBJ1-2,once,-,TGCGCCAGCAGCCAAGCGCTCCGGGGGTATGGCTACACCTTC,CASSQALRGYGYTF
TRBV12-3/TRBV12-4,TRBJ1-1,once,-,TGTGCCAGCAGTTTAGAAGAGTACACTGAAGCTTTCTTT,CASSLEEYTEAFF
TRBV5-1,TRBJ1-2,-,TRBD1,TGCGCCAGCAACACAAAGAAGGACAGGTTCTTCTATGGCTACACCTTC,CASNTKKDRFFYGYTF
TRBV6-1,TRBJ1-1,-,-,TGTGCCAGCAGTGACGACAGAAGGAACACTGAAGCTTTCTTT,CASSDDRRNTEAFF
TRBV5-1,TRBJ2-1,-,TRBD1,TGCGCCAGCAGCTTGGAGGGGACAGGGTCGAACTCGGAGCAGTTCTTC,CASSLEGTGSNSEQFF
TRBV2,TRBJ2-5,few,-,TGTGCCAGCAGGAGACGCCCGTGGGAGGAACAAGAGACCCAGTACTTC,CASRRRPWEEQETQYF
TRBV5-1,TRBJ1-4,-,TRBD1,TGCGCCAGCACCTCAGGACAGGCCGAAGAAAAACTGTTTTTT,CASTSGQAEEKLFF
TRBV29-1,TRBJ1-2,-,TRBD1,TGCAGCGTTGGGGGACAGGGCGGTGGCTACACCTTC,CSVGGQGGGYTF
TRBV19,TRBJ2-7,once,-,TGTGCCAGTAGTGTCGGCACTACCTACGAGCAGTACTTC,CASSVGTTYEQYF
TRBV6-5,TRBJ2-7,-,TRBD1,TGTGCCAGCGGACAGGGGTCCCTCGAGCAGTACTTC,CASGQGSLEQYF
TRBV4-1,TRBJ2-4,once,TRBD1,TGCGCCAGCAGCCAAGATTTCAGGGACAGGGCTGATGTGGACATTCAGTACTTC,CASSQDFRDRADVDIQYF
TRBV7-6,TRBJ2-5,-,-,TGTGCCAGCAGCTCCGCCCAGGCGGAGACCCAGTACTTC,CASSSAQAETQYF
TRBV19,TRBJ1-2,-,-,TGTGCCAGTAGTCGCCTCCGGGGGGAATCCCTCTATGGCTACACCTTC,CASSRLRGESLYGYTF
TRBV19,TRBJ1-5,-,TRBD1,TGTGCCAGTGAGGGGGCACCCCGCAATCAGCCCCAGCATTTT,CASEGAPRNQPQHF
TRBV2,TRBJ1-2,-,TRBD1,TGTGCCAGCGGGGGACAGGGCTTAGGCGGCTACACCTTC,CASGGQGLGGYTF
TRBV15,TRBJ2-3,-,-,TGTGCCACCAGCAGAGGTGGCAGTAGCACAGATACGCAGTATTTT,CATSRGGSSTDTQYF
TRBV27,TRBJ2-7,few,TRBD1,TGTGCCAGCAGTTTTAACAGGGGGCACGAGCAGTACTTC,CASSFNRGHEQYF
TRBV3-1/TRBV3-2,TRBJ2-7,-,-,TGTGCCAGCAGCCAACAGCCAGGGGAGATCCACGAGCAGTACTTC,CASSQQPGEIHEQYF
TRBV6-5,TRBJ2-7,-,TRBD2,TGTGCCAGCAGCCGACTAGCGGACGTCTACGAGCAGTACTTC,CASSRLADVYEQYF
TRBV24-1,TRBJ2-7,-,TRBD2,TGTGCCACCACCCTCCTAGCGGGAGCCTACGAGCAGTACTTC,CATTLLAGAYEQYF
TRBV6-5,TRBJ1-4,-,-,TGTGCCAGCAGCTCGGGGGTAGCGGCTAATGAAAAACTGTTTTTT,CASSSGVAANEKLFF
TRBV27,TRBJ1-2,few,-,TGTGCCAGCAGTAAAGCGGAAGGCTATGGCTACACCTTC,CASSKAEGYGYTF
TRBV5-1,TRBJ2-1,-,TRBD2,TGCGCCAGCAGCTTGGACGGGACTAGCAGCGATGAGCAGTTCTTC,CASSLDGTSSDEQFF
TRBV5-8,TRBJ2-4,-,TRBD1,TGTGCCAGCAGCTATCCGACAGGGGGCTCGGCCAAAAACATTCAGTACTTC,CASSYPTGGSAKNIQYF
TRBV6-2/TRBV6-3,TRBJ1-2,-,-,TGTGCCAGCAGTTACTCGAAATTGGGACTCTCCTATGGCTACACCTTC,CASSYSKLGLSYGYTF
TRBV18,TRBJ1-2,-,-,TGTGCCAGCTCACCGAATTACCGGGAGTCCAACTATGGCTACACCTTC,CASSPNYRESNYGYTF
TRBV7-6,TRBJ2-2,-,TRBD2,TGTGCCAGCAGCTTAAGCGGGGCGGCTTACACCGGGGAGCTGTTTTTT,CASSLSGAAYTGELFF
TRBV6-5,TRBJ2-1,once,-,TGTGCCAGCAGAGGGGACAAACGCTCCTACAATGAGCAGTTCTTC,CASRGDKRSYNEQFF
TRBV4-1,TRBJ2-6,-,TRBD1,TGCGCCAGCAGCCAAGATTCGGGACAGGGGTACGGTGGGGCCAACGTCCTGACTTTC,CASSQDSGQGYGGANVLTF
TRBV27,TRBJ2-5,-,-,TGTGCCACCGCCCCAGTACCCGGGGGGACCCAGTACTTC,CATAPVPGGTQYF
TRBV9,TRBJ2-2,-,TRBD2,TGTGCCAGCAGCGTTATCCCTCAGCGGGGGGGCACCGGGGAGCTGTTTTTT,CASSVIPQRGGTGELFF
TRBV7-2,TRBJ2-3,-,-,TGTGCCAGCAGCACCAGGAAAACAGATACGCAGTATTTT,CASSTRKTDTQYF
TRBV5-4,TRBJ2-2,-,-,TGTGCCAGCAGCTTGGAGCCAGGGGTTGCCGGGGAGCTGTTTTTT,CASSLEPGVAGELFF
TRBV7-2,TRBJ2-2,-,-,TGTGCCAGCAGCCAGTACGGGGGGCCCAACACCGGGGAGCTGTTTTTT,CASSQYGGPNTGELFF
TRBV2,TRBJ2-7,-,-,TGTGCCAGCAGGAGGGACTTCGCCTACGAGCAGTACTTC,CASRRDFAYEQYF
TRBV5-1,TRBJ2-7,-,-,TGCGCCAGCGGAAGACAGGGTCCGGGAGCAGGGGACGAGCAGTACTTC,CASGRQGPGAGDEQYF
TRBV4-1,TRBJ1-2,-,-,TGCGCCAGCAGCCGGACCGGGACTACTAATGGCTACACCTTC,CASSRTGTTNGYTF
TRBV10-3,TRBJ2-2,-,TRBD1,TGTGCCATCAGTGAGTCGAGGGGACAGAGCAACACCGGGGAGCTGTTTTTT,CAISESRGQSNTGELFF
TRBV9,TRBJ2-1,-,TRBD2,TGTGCCAGCAGCGTTAGGACTAGCGGGGGGGCTGAGCAGTTCTTC,CASSVRTSGGAEQFF
TRBV7-3,TRBJ1-1,few,TRBD1,TGTGCCAGCAGCCCGGGGACAGGGGCCGGGGAAGCTTTCTTT,CASSPGTGAGEAFF
TRBV6-5,TRBJ1-1,-,TRBD1,TGTGCCAGCAGGACGCTCGGGACAGGGAGGACGGACGCTTTCTTT,CASRTLGTGRTDAFF
TRBV2,TRBJ1-5,-,TRBD1,TGTGCCAGCAGTGACCGGGACAGGGGCGTGAGAAATCAGCCCCAGCATTTT,CASSDRDRGVRNQPQHF
TRBV5-1,TRBJ1-1,-,TRBD1,TGCGCCAGCAGCGTCGGGACAGAGAACACTGAAGCTTTCTTT,CASSVGTENTEAFF
TRBV19,TRBJ1-2,-,TRBD1,TGTGCCAGTCAGCAGCCATGGGGTCAGGGGGCCGACGGCTATGGCTACACCTTC,CASQQPWGQGADGYGYTF
TRBV2,TRBJ1-2,-,-,TGTGCCAGCAGTGAAGGAGCGGATTATGGCTACACCTTC,CASSEGADYGYTF
TRBV10-3,TRBJ1-1,-,-,TGTGCCATCAGACCGATTGGAAGCGGCACTGAAGCTTTCTTT,CAIRPIGSGTEAFF